The rows below give T cell receptor beta chains drawn from one sample of a study of shared clonotypes between healthy human individuals. Assay: immunoSEQ multiplex PCR; the TCRdb copy retains only in-frame clones and omits some. Of approximately 2,000,000 clones in the sample, just over 90% were seen once. Sequencing input: naive CD8+ T cells from PBMCs. The origin of the receptors is a man younger than 35 in good health. Some clones in this sample may be carry-over from other donors' samples. Each CDR3 is given with its conserved first and last residue. A D gene is named only where the DNA matches it firmly. For some rows the clone size is stated as once, few or many, or as a class when expanded; others skip it.

v_call: TRBV11-2
d_call: .
clone_size: .
j_call: TRBJ2-3
cdr3_aa: CASTRSRVLTSTDTQYF
cdr3_nt: TGTGCCAGCACTCGATCGAGGGTACTAACTAGCACAGATACGCAGTATTTT

v_call: TRBV5-6
d_call: .
clone_size: .
j_call: TRBJ2-1
cdr3_aa: CASSLDLNSYNEQFF
cdr3_nt: TGTGCCAGCAGCTTGGATCTAAACTCCTACAATGAGCAGTTCTTC

v_call: TRBV14
d_call: TRBD2
clone_size: .
j_call: TRBJ2-3
cdr3_aa: CASSQDRGGGITDTQYF
cdr3_nt: TGTGCCAGCAGCCAAGATAGGGGCGGGGGAATCACAGATACGCAGTATTTT

v_call: TRBV30
d_call: .
clone_size: .
j_call: TRBJ2-4
cdr3_aa: CAWRSGNIQYF
cdr3_nt: TGTGCCTGGAGATCGGGGAACATTCAGTACTTC

v_call: TRBV2
d_call: TRBD2
clone_size: .
j_call: TRBJ2-7
cdr3_aa: CASRPGRAYEQYF
cdr3_nt: TGTGCCAGCAGACCAGGGAGGGCCTACGAGCAGTACTTC

v_call: TRBV28
d_call: .
clone_size: .
j_call: TRBJ1-5
cdr3_aa: CASSINTSGPNQPQHF
cdr3_nt: TGTGCCAGCAGCATCAACACGTCGGGACCTAATCAGCCCCAGCATTTT

v_call: TRBV21-1
d_call: .
clone_size: .
j_call: TRBJ1-3
cdr3_aa: CARPGQSHRGGNTIYF
cdr3_nt: TGTGCCCGTCCGGGACAATCCCACCGGGGAGGAAACACCATATATTTT

v_call: TRBV7-3
d_call: .
clone_size: .
j_call: TRBJ1-2
cdr3_aa: CASSPTGLNYGYTF
cdr3_nt: TGTGCCAGCAGCCCCACAGGGCTTAACTATGGCTACACCTTC

v_call: TRBV7-6
d_call: TRBD2
clone_size: .
j_call: TRBJ2-1
cdr3_aa: CASSPGTSGSYGNEQFF
cdr3_nt: TGTGCCAGCAGCCCGGGGACTAGCGGGAGTTATGGGAATGAGCAGTTCTTC

v_call: TRBV13
d_call: .
clone_size: .
j_call: TRBJ2-5
cdr3_aa: CASSEGRNQETQYF
cdr3_nt: TGTGCCAGCAGCGAAGGACGGAACCAAGAGACCCAGTACTTC

v_call: TRBV7-8
d_call: .
clone_size: .
j_call: TRBJ1-5
cdr3_aa: CASSLGGFGNQPQHF
cdr3_nt: TGTGCCAGCAGCTTAGGGGGGTTCGGGAATCAGCCCCAGCATTTT

v_call: TRBV7-2
d_call: TRBD2
clone_size: .
j_call: TRBJ2-7
cdr3_aa: CASSFGLAAYEQYF
cdr3_nt: TGTGCCAGCAGCTTCGGACTAGCTGCCTACGAGCAGTACTTC

v_call: TRBV7-8
d_call: .
clone_size: .
j_call: TRBJ2-7
cdr3_aa: CASSLVGRDPQTRQYF
cdr3_nt: TGTGCCAGCAGCTTAGTTGGCCGAGACCCCCAGACGAGGCAGTACTTC

v_call: TRBV27
d_call: TRBD2
clone_size: .
j_call: TRBJ2-3
cdr3_aa: CASMGGTSGDTQYF
cdr3_nt: TGTGCCAGCATGGGTGGGACTAGCGGGGATACGCAGTATTTT

v_call: TRBV6-5
d_call: .
clone_size: .
j_call: TRBJ2-1
cdr3_aa: CASSYLGDNEQFF
cdr3_nt: TGTGCCAGCAGTTACCTAGGCGACAATGAGCAGTTCTTC

v_call: TRBV4-1
d_call: .
clone_size: .
j_call: TRBJ2-2
cdr3_aa: CASSQVGGPGTGELFF
cdr3_nt: TGCGCCAGCAGCCAAGTCGGAGGGCCAGGGACCGGGGAGCTGTTTTTT

v_call: TRBV2
d_call: .
clone_size: once
j_call: TRBJ2-7
cdr3_aa: CASRPGRLSYEQYF
cdr3_nt: TGTGCCAGCAGACCCGGACGCCTATCCTACGAGCAGTACTTC

v_call: TRBV7-7
d_call: TRBD1
clone_size: .
j_call: TRBJ2-7
cdr3_aa: CASSLLQGHEQYF
cdr3_nt: TGTGCCAGCAGCCTCCTACAGGGGCACGAGCAGTACTTC

v_call: TRBV9
d_call: .
clone_size: .
j_call: TRBJ2-1
cdr3_aa: CASSVESEGKGNEQFF
cdr3_nt: TGTGCCAGCAGCGTAGAATCCGAGGGAAAGGGGAATGAGCAGTTCTTC

v_call: TRBV7-9
d_call: TRBD1
clone_size: .
j_call: TRBJ1-2
cdr3_aa: CASSLADREGYGYTF
cdr3_nt: TGTGCCAGCAGCTTAGCGGACAGGGAGGGGTATGGCTACACCTTC

v_call: TRBV27
d_call: .
clone_size: .
j_call: TRBJ1-2
cdr3_aa: CASKVGRASYGYTF
cdr3_nt: TGTGCCAGCAAGGTCGGGCGGGCCTCCTATGGCTACACCTTC

v_call: TRBV27
d_call: .
clone_size: .
j_call: TRBJ2-3
cdr3_aa: CASSLMFGSSDTQYF
cdr3_nt: TGTGCCAGCAGTTTAATGTTCGGCAGCTCGGATACGCAGTATTTT

v_call: TRBV6-5
d_call: TRBD2
clone_size: .
j_call: TRBJ2-1
cdr3_aa: CASSLAGSSYNEQFF
cdr3_nt: TGTGCCAGCAGTCTAGCGGGGAGCTCCTACAATGAGCAGTTCTTC

v_call: TRBV4-1
d_call: .
clone_size: .
j_call: TRBJ2-7
cdr3_aa: CASSHGGSSYEQYF
cdr3_nt: TGCGCCAGCAGCCACGGTGGATCCTCCTACGAGCAGTACTTC

v_call: TRBV27
d_call: .
clone_size: .
j_call: TRBJ1-5
cdr3_aa: CASSLYFPQPQHF
cdr3_nt: TGTGCCAGCAGTTTATATTTCCCTCAGCCCCAGCATTTT

v_call: TRBV7-8
d_call: .
clone_size: .
j_call: TRBJ1-4
cdr3_aa: CASSLVGVGKLFF
cdr3_nt: TGTGCCAGCAGCTTGGTTGGGGTGGGGAAACTGTTTTTT

v_call: TRBV9
d_call: .
clone_size: .
j_call: TRBJ2-1
cdr3_aa: CASSATANEQFF
cdr3_nt: TGTGCCAGCAGCGCGACAGCTAATGAGCAGTTCTTC

v_call: TRBV19
d_call: .
clone_size: .
j_call: TRBJ1-2
cdr3_aa: CASSIDLSLPNGYTF
cdr3_nt: TGTGCCAGTAGTATAGATTTGAGCCTCCCAAATGGCTACACCTTC

v_call: TRBV5-6
d_call: .
clone_size: .
j_call: TRBJ2-7
cdr3_aa: CASSAGLTLYEQYF
cdr3_nt: TGTGCCAGCAGCGCAGGACTGACTCTCTACGAGCAGTACTTC

v_call: TRBV25-1
d_call: .
clone_size: once
j_call: TRBJ2-3
cdr3_aa: CASSAAPVGQVEGDTQYF
cdr3_nt: TGTGCCAGCAGTGCCGCACCGGTGGGTCAGGTTGAAGGAGATACGCAGTATTTT

v_call: TRBV7-8
d_call: .
clone_size: .
j_call: TRBJ2-7
cdr3_aa: CASSSSGTWNEQYF
cdr3_nt: TGTGCCAGCAGCTCTTCCGGGACATGGAACGAGCAGTACTTC

v_call: TRBV28
d_call: TRBD1
clone_size: .
j_call: TRBJ1-1
cdr3_aa: CASSSHRDRLYTEAFF
cdr3_nt: TGTGCCAGCAGTTCTCACCGGGACAGACTTTACACTGAAGCTTTCTTT

v_call: TRBV7-9
d_call: .
clone_size: .
j_call: TRBJ2-1
cdr3_aa: CASSVGLAEQFF
cdr3_nt: TGTGCCAGCAGCGTGGGACTGGCTGAGCAGTTCTTC

v_call: TRBV27
d_call: .
clone_size: .
j_call: TRBJ2-3
cdr3_aa: CASSGRWGDTQYF
cdr3_nt: TGTGCCAGCAGCGGGAGATGGGGAGATACGCAGTATTTT

v_call: TRBV6-5
d_call: TRBD2
clone_size: once
j_call: TRBJ2-3
cdr3_aa: CASSYGGRAPDTQYF
cdr3_nt: TGTGCCAGCAGTTATGGAGGGAGGGCCCCAGATACGCAGTATTTT

v_call: TRBV27
d_call: TRBD1
clone_size: .
j_call: TRBJ1-5
cdr3_aa: CASSFTGGYQPQHF
cdr3_nt: TGTGCCAGCAGTTTCACAGGGGGCTATCAGCCCCAGCATTTT

v_call: TRBV7-3
d_call: TRBD2
clone_size: .
j_call: TRBJ2-2
cdr3_aa: CASSSGTSGRANTGELFF
cdr3_nt: TGTGCCAGCAGCTCCGGGACTAGCGGGAGGGCGAACACCGGGGAGCTGTTTTTT

v_call: TRBV11-2
d_call: TRBD1
clone_size: .
j_call: TRBJ1-6
cdr3_aa: CASSWGQGHSPLHF
cdr3_nt: TGTGCCAGCAGCTGGGGACAGGGGCATTCACCCCTCCACTTT

v_call: TRBV4-1
d_call: .
clone_size: .
j_call: TRBJ2-1
cdr3_aa: CASSQVGVGEQFF
cdr3_nt: TGCGCCAGCAGCCAAGTGGGGGTAGGTGAGCAGTTCTTC

v_call: TRBV6-1
d_call: TRBD1
clone_size: .
j_call: TRBJ2-7
cdr3_aa: CASSEGTEFPYEQYF
cdr3_nt: TGTGCCAGCAGTGAGGGGACAGAATTCCCCTACGAGCAGTACTTC

v_call: TRBV7-2
d_call: .
clone_size: .
j_call: TRBJ1-1
cdr3_aa: CASSRVGPTKGIYTEAFF
cdr3_nt: TGTGCCAGCAGCCGCGTCGGCCCTACGAAGGGGATCTACACTGAAGCTTTCTTT

v_call: TRBV29-1
d_call: TRBD2
clone_size: .
j_call: TRBJ2-3
cdr3_aa: CSVEGRTSGRTDTQYF
cdr3_nt: TGCAGCGTTGAAGGTCGGACTAGCGGCCGCACAGATACGCAGTATTTT

v_call: TRBV28
d_call: .
clone_size: .
j_call: TRBJ2-5
cdr3_aa: CASTPRRTGETQYF
cdr3_nt: TGTGCCAGCACCCCCAGGCGAACGGGGGAGACCCAGTACTTC

v_call: TRBV5-5
d_call: TRBD1
clone_size: .
j_call: TRBJ1-5
cdr3_aa: CASSPDRVIQPQHF
cdr3_nt: TGTGCCAGCAGCCCGGACAGGGTGATTCAGCCCCAGCATTTT

v_call: TRBV9
d_call: .
clone_size: .
j_call: TRBJ2-3
cdr3_aa: CASSGGDGTDTQYF
cdr3_nt: TGTGCCAGCAGTGGAGGGGACGGCACAGATACGCAGTATTTT

v_call: TRBV2
d_call: .
clone_size: few
j_call: TRBJ1-5
cdr3_aa: CASSESRTNQPQHF
cdr3_nt: TGTGCCAGCAGTGAATCCAGGACAAATCAGCCCCAGCATTTT

v_call: TRBV7-6
d_call: .
clone_size: many
j_call: TRBJ2-1
cdr3_aa: CASSLGSGRGNEQFF
cdr3_nt: TGTGCCAGCAGCCTCGGTAGCGGACGGGGGAATGAGCAGTTCTTC

v_call: TRBV6-5
d_call: TRBD2
clone_size: .
j_call: TRBJ2-7
cdr3_aa: CASSYDLAGHSYEQYF
cdr3_nt: TGTGCCAGCAGTTACGATCTAGCGGGTCACTCCTACGAGCAGTACTTC

v_call: TRBV6-1
d_call: TRBD1
clone_size: many
j_call: TRBJ2-3
cdr3_aa: CASSEATGQGFDTQYF
cdr3_nt: TGTGCCAGCAGTGAAGCGACGGGACAGGGGTTCGATACGCAGTATTTT

v_call: TRBV6-1
d_call: TRBD1
clone_size: .
j_call: TRBJ1-2
cdr3_aa: CASSEGTGVYYGYTF
cdr3_nt: TGTGCCAGCAGTGAAGGGACAGGGGTATACTATGGCTACACCTTC

v_call: TRBV19
d_call: .
clone_size: .
j_call: TRBJ1-5
cdr3_aa: CASSLRRGRDSNQPQHF
cdr3_nt: TGTGCCAGTAGTCTCCGCAGGGGACGAGACAGCAATCAGCCCCAGCATTTT

v_call: TRBV7-9
d_call: .
clone_size: once
j_call: TRBJ2-7
cdr3_aa: CASSSLGVEQYF
cdr3_nt: TGTGCCAGCAGCTCCCTTGGGGTCGAGCAGTACTTC

v_call: TRBV9
d_call: .
clone_size: .
j_call: TRBJ2-1
cdr3_aa: CASSVGEAEQFF
cdr3_nt: TGTGCCAGCAGCGTAGGGGAAGCGGAGCAGTTCTTC

v_call: TRBV6-5
d_call: .
clone_size: .
j_call: TRBJ2-7
cdr3_aa: CASSWDPEDEQYF
cdr3_nt: TGTGCCAGCAGTTGGGACCCCGAGGACGAGCAGTACTTC

v_call: TRBV11-2
d_call: TRBD1
clone_size: .
j_call: TRBJ2-7
cdr3_aa: CASRDRIYEQYF
cdr3_nt: TGTGCCAGCAGGGACAGGATCTACGAGCAGTACTTC

v_call: TRBV5-6
d_call: .
clone_size: .
j_call: TRBJ1-2
cdr3_aa: CASSLLGREDRAANYGYTF
cdr3_nt: TGTGCCAGCAGCTTATTGGGTAGGGAGGATCGGGCGGCTAACTATGGCTACACCTTC

v_call: TRBV7-3
d_call: .
clone_size: .
j_call: TRBJ2-2
cdr3_aa: CASSPSRHYTGELFF
cdr3_nt: TGTGCCAGCAGCCCAAGTCGTCACTACACCGGGGAGCTGTTTTTT

v_call: TRBV27
d_call: TRBD2
clone_size: .
j_call: TRBJ2-1
cdr3_aa: CATLPSSGLYNEQFF
cdr3_nt: TGTGCCACCCTACCTTCTAGCGGGCTTTACAATGAGCAGTTCTTC

v_call: TRBV27
d_call: .
clone_size: .
j_call: TRBJ2-2
cdr3_aa: CASSLAPRAGELFF
cdr3_nt: TGTGCCAGCAGTTTGGCCCCTAGGGCCGGGGAGCTGTTTTTT

v_call: TRBV5-1
d_call: .
clone_size: .
j_call: TRBJ2-5
cdr3_aa: CASSLARVQETQYF
cdr3_nt: TGCGCCAGCAGCTTGGCAAGGGTCCAAGAGACCCAGTACTTC